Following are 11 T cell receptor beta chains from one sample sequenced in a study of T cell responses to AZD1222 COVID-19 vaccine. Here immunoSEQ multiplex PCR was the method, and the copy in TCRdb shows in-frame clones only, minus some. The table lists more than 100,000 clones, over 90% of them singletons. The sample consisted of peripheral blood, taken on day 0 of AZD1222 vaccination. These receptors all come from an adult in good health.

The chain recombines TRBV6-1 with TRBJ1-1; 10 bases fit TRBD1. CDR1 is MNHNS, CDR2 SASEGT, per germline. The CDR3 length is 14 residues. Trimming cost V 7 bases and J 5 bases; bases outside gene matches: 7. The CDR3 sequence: CASNNPGQGTEAFF. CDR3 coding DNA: TGTGCCAGCAACAATCCGGGACAGGGGACTGAAGCTTTCTTT.

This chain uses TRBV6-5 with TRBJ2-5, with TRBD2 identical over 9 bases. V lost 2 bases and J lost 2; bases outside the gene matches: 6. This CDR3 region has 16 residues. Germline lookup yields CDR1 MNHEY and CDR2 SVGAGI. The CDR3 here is CASSYRVAGGQETQYF. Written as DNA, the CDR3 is TGTGCCAGCAGTTACCGGGTGGCGGGGGGGCAAGAGACCCAGTACTTC.

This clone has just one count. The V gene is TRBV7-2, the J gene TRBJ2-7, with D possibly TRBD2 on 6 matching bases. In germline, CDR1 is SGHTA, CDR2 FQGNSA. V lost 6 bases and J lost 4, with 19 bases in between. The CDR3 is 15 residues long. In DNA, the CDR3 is TGTGCCAGCAGTTGGACCGGGACTGGGGCGTACGAGCAGTACTTC. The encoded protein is CASSWTGTGAYEQYF.

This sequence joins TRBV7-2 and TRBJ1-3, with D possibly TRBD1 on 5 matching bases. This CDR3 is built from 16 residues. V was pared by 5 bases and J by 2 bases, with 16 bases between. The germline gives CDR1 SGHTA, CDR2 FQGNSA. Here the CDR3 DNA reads TGTGCCAGCAGCCCAGGGTGGACCAGGGCTGGAAACACCATATATTTT. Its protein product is CASSPGWTRAGNTIYF.

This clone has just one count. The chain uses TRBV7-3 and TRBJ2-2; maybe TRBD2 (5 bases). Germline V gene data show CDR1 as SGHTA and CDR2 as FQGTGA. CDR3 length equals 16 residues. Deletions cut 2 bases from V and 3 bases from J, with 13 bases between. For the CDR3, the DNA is TGTGCCAGCAGCTTATTGCCTAGCATGGACACCGGGGAGCTGTTTTTT. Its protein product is CASSLLPSMDTGELFF.

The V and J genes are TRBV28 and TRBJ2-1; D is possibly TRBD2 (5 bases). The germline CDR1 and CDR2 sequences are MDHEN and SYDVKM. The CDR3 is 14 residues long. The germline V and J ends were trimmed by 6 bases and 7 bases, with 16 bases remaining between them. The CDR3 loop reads CASRSGLGLNEQFF. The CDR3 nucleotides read TGTGCCAGCAGGAGCGGACTTGGGTTAAATGAGCAGTTCTTC.

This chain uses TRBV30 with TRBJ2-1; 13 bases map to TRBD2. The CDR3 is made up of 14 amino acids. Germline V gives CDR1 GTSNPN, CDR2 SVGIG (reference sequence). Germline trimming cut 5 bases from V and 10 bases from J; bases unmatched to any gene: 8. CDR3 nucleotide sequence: TGTGCCTGGGCTACTAGCGGGAGGGCCGGCGAGCAGTTCTTC. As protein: CAWATSGRAGEQFF. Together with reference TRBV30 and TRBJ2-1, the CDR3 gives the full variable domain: SQTIHQWPATLVQPVGSPLSLECTVEGTSNPNLYWYRQAAGRGLQLLFYSVGIGQISSEVPQNLSASRPQDRQFILSSKKLLLSDSGFYLCAWATSGRAGEQFFGPGTRLTVL.

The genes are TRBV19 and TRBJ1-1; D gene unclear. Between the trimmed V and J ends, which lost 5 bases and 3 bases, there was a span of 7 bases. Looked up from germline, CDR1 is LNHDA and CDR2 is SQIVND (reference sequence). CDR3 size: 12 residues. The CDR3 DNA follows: TGTGCCAGTAGTCGTCAGCACACTGAAGCTTTCTTT. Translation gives CASSRQHTEAFF. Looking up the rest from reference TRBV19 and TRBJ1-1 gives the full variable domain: DGGITQSPKYLFRKEGQNVTLSCEQNLNHDAMYWYRQDPGQGLRLIYYSQIVNDFQKGDIAEGYSVSREKKESFPLTVTSAQKNPTAFYLCASSRQHTEAFFGQGTRLTVV.

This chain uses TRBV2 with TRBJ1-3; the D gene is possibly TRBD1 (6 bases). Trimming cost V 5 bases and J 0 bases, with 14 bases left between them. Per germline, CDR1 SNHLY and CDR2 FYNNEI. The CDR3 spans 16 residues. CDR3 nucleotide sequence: TGTGCCAGCAGTCAACGACGGACAGCCTCTGGAAACACCATATATTTT. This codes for CASSQRRTASGNTIYF.

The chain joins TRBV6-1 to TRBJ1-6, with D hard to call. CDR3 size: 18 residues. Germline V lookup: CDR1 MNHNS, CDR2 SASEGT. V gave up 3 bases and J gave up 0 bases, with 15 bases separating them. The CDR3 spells CASSESGQPSSYNSPLHF. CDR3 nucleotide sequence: TGTGCCAGCAGTGAGTCGGGCCAGCCAAGCTCCTATAATTCACCCCTCCACTTT.

For the CDR3, the DNA is TGTGCCAGCAGCAGAGGGACAGGGAAGGGTTCACCCCTCCACTTT. It specifies CASSRGTGKGSPLHF. The chain joins TRBV7-3 to TRBJ1-6; 9 bases align to TRBD1. Looked up from germline, CDR1 is SGHTA and CDR2 is FQGTGA. V dropped 5 bases and J dropped 9; count of bases not matched to a gene: 8. CDR3 length: 15 amino acids. Drawing the rest from reference TRBV7-3 and TRBJ1-6, the complete variable domain is GAGVSQTPSNKVTEKGKYVELRCDPISGHTALYWYRQSLGQGPEFLIYFQGTGAADDSGLPNDRFFAVRPEGSVSTLKIQRTERGDSAVYLCASSRGTGKGSPLHFGNGTRLTVT.